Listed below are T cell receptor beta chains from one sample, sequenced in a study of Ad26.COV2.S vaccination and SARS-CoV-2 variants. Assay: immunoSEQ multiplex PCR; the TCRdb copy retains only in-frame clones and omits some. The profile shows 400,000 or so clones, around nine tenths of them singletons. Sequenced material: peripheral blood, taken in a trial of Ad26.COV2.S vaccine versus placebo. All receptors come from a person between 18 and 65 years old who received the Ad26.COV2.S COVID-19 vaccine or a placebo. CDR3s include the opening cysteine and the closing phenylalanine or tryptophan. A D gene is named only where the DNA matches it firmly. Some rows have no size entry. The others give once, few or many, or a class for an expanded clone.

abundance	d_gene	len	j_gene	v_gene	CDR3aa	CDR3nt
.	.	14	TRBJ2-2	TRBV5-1	CASSLELLTGELFF	TGCGCCAGCAGCTTGGAACTTCTCACCGGGGAGCTGTTTTTT
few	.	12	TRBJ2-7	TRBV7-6	CASSLEGAEQYF	TGTGCCAGCAGCTTAGAGGGAGCCGAGCAGTACTTC
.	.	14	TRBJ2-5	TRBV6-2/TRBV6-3	CASSYPGWGETQYF	TGTGCCAGCAGTTATCCGGGATGGGGAGAGACCCAGTACTTC
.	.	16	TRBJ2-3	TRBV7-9	CASSLWDGGNTDTQYF	TGTGCCAGCAGTCTGTGGGACGGGGGAAACACAGATACGCAGTATTTT
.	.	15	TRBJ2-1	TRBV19	CASTMDDSSYNEQFF	TGTGCCAGCACGATGGACGATAGCTCCTACAATGAGCAGTTCTTC
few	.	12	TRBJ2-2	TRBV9	CASSKYAGELFF	TGTGCCAGCAGCAAGTACGCCGGGGAGCTGTTTTTT
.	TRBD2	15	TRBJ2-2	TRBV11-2	CASSFGTSGAGELFF	TGTGCCAGCAGCTTCGGGACTAGCGGGGCGGGGGAGCTGTTTTTT
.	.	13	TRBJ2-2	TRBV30	CAWSVQFTGELFF	TGTGCCTGGAGTGTACAGTTCACCGGGGAGCTGTTTTTT
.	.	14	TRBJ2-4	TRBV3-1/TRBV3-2	CASSQGQGSNIQYF	TGTGCCAGCAGCCAAGGGCAGGGGTCAAACATTCAGTACTTC
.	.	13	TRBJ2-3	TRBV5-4	CASSLGSTDTQYF	TGTGCCAGCAGCTTGGGTAGCACAGATACGCAGTATTTT
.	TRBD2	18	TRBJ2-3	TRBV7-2	CASSPRPLSGGAPDTQYF	TGTGCCAGCAGCCCCCGCCCTCTTAGCGGGGGGGCACCAGATACGCAGTATTTT
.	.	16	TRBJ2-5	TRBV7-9	CASSSSRGPVVETQYF	TGTGCCAGCAGCTCTTCCCGGGGGCCGGTCGTTGAGACCCAGTACTTC
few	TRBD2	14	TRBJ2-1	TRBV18	CASSRTSGGDEQFF	TGTGCCAGCTCAAGGACTAGCGGGGGGGATGAGCAGTTCTTC
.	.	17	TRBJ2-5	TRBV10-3	CAISESGAGANKETQYF	TGTGCCATCAGTGAGTCGGGGGCGGGGGCCAATAAAGAGACCCAGTACTTC
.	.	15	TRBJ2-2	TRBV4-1	CASSPGRINTGELFF	TGCGCCAGCAGCCCCGGCAGGATAAACACCGGGGAGCTGTTTTTT
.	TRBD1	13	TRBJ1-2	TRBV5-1	CASSFQGQGGYTF	TGCGCCAGCAGCTTTCAAGGACAGGGTGGCTACACCTTC